This TCR beta chain was profiled in a study of patients and donors after allogeneic stem cell transplantation. Trimming took 2 bases from V and 2 from J, leaving 9 bases between them. The CDR3 runs to 14 residues. Germline V CDR1 and CDR2: SGHTA, FQGNSA. In TCRdb, the RT-PCR reads were re-called with MiXCR into one record per CDR3 protein. The sample holds 390,000 or so distinct CDR3 sequences; more than 15% are singletons and the top ten take 6.5% to 7.5%. This clonotype was detected ten times or more. The specimen sequenced was blood, either unsorted or a sorted T cell fraction (not recorded which). The TCR was taken from a human donor who was either an allogeneic HSCT recipient or a stem cell or donor lymphocyte infusion donor (not recorded which). It is not recorded whose cells these are; they may come from a transplant donor. The chain couples TRBV7-2 to TRBJ1-1, with D tentatively TRBD1 (5 bases). The CDR3 protein is CASSLRQSNTEAFF. The CDR3 DNA sequence: TGTGCCAGCAGCTTACGACAGAGTAACACTGAAGCTTTCTTT.